The subject of this entry is one T cell receptor beta chain. No antigen is known for it. Treatment-naive patients with stable or active relapsing-remitting disease served as multiple sclerosis controls. Isolation of CD8+ and CD4+ T cells was performed negatively, whereas enrichment of TEMRA cells was done by FACS. These data are taken from a study of CD8 T cells in Susac syndrome. Findings and limits, study-wide: It was acknowledged in the study that the number of individuals who were included in its TCR sequencing and HLA analysis was relatively small.

An amount of RNA that ranged from roughly 0.5 to 1 ug was reverse transcribed with random hexamers. The amplification used immunoSEQ multiplex PCR on TCR beta CDR3; it spanned 54 Vbeta and 13 Jbeta. From the immunoSEQ multiplex PCR reads, TCRdb called clonotypes with MiXCR, one entry per CDR3 protein. The sample holds 200,000 to 250,000 distinct CDR3 sequences, about 93% seen once. The V and J ends lost 2 bases and 8 bases, in that order; junction bases with no gene match: 10. The V gene's germline CDR1 is MNHEY and CDR2 SVGAGI. CDR3 length: 18 amino acids. This rearrangement joins TRBV6-5 to TRBJ2-1; TRBD2 matches at 15 bases. This receptor was obtained from a human donor with multiple sclerosis. Source material: CD4+ T cells from PBMCs. This CDR3 reads CASSYSGAGLAGGHEQFF. DNA for the CDR3: TGTGCCAGCAGTTACAGTGGTGCGGGACTAGCGGGGGGCCATGAGCAGTTCTTC.